The subject of this entry is one T cell receptor (beta chain). Between the trimmed V and J ends, which lost 6 bases and 2 bases, there was a span of 10 bases. CDR1 and CDR2 (germline): SNHLY, FYNNEI. CDR3 length: 13 residues. 13 Jbeta primers and 60 Vbeta primers were used for the PCR. TCRdb's copy holds only in-frame clones and misses some; the assay was immunoSEQ multiplex PCR. The listing records some 70,000 clones. The sample is drawn from a study of cytomegalovirus exposure and HLA in healthy donors. The source material was PBMCs. V gene TRBV2 combines with J gene TRBJ1-1, with a tentative D call TRBD1 (5 bases). The TCR comes from a man aged 35-49 years in good health and CMV-seronegative. The CDR3 loop reads CASRTDSNTEAFF. Here the CDR3 DNA reads TGTGCCAGCAGAACCGACAGTAACACTGAAGCTTTCTTT.